These 19 T cell receptor beta chains were all obtained from the same sample, sequenced in a study of T-cell reconstitution after alpha-beta-depleted transplantation in children. Unique molecular identifiers were incorporated during preparation of the TCRbeta library. TCRdb used MiXCR to reprocess the PCR reads, holding one entry per CDR3 protein. This table holds 250,000 to 350,000 distinct CDR3 sequences, almost 10% found once. The material was PBMCs from the stem cell graft donor, obtained from the stem cell graft. The receptors were gathered from a human donor who donated a stem cell graft to a child with SCID.

The rearrangement uses TRBV7-9 and TRBJ2-3, with D hard to call. From germline, CDR1 is SEHNR and CDR2 FQNEAQ (reference sequence). V was shortened by 5 bases and J by 2 bases, with 8 bases between the two germline ends. This CDR3 spans 13 amino acids. CDR3 sequence reads: CASSLPLTDTQYF. DNA for the CDR3: TGTGCCAGCAGCCTACCGCTCACAGATACGCAGTATTTT.

This clonotype was observed many times. The chain couples TRBV20-1 to TRBJ2-4; D remains unclear. The germline CDR1 and CDR2 sequences are DFQATT and SNEGSKA (reference sequence). The CDR3 covers 15 residues. Trimming shortened V by 1 base and J by 0 bases, and 10 bases separated the two germline ends. The DNA for the CDR3 is TGCAGTGCTAGAGTGGTTGCGCTAGCCAAAAACATTCAGTACTTC. Protein: CSARVVALAKNIQYF.

The chain carries TRBV18 and TRBJ2-4; 7 bases are a match to TRBD2. Germline-derived CDR1 and CDR2 are KGHSH and LQKENI. The CDR3 extends over 14 amino acids. V dropped 1 base and J dropped 3; count of bases not matched to a gene: 0. In nucleotides, the CDR3 is TGTGCCAGCTCACCACTAGCGGGCAAAAACATTCAGTACTTC. Translated, it gives CASSPLAGKNIQYF.

This clonotype was recorded many times. This chain joins TRBV5-1 and TRBJ1-1; D possibly corresponds to TRBD1 (6 bases). Trimming stripped 3 bases from V and 0 bases from J, with 9 bases between. Germline V gene data show CDR1 as SGHRS and CDR2 as YFSETQ. This CDR3 region has 14 residues. The CDR3 DNA is TGCGCCAGCAGCTCGGGGACATTGAACACTGAAGCTTTCTTT. This translates into CASSSGTLNTEAFF.

The table lists this clonotype with a few counts. The chain carries TRBV4-1 and TRBJ2-7; D possibly uses TRBD1 or TRBD2 (5 bases each). V was clipped by 1 base and J by 6 bases, with 13 bases between them. This CDR3 comprises 14 residues. The V gene's germline CDR1 is MGHRA and CDR2 YSYEKL. The CDR3 region has the DNA TGCGCCAGCAGCCAAGGGTCCTGGGACGGCGAGCAGTACTTC. This encodes CASSQGSWDGEQYF.

Only a few counts were recorded for this clonotype. V usage is TRBV6-5 and J usage is TRBJ2-7; D not resolved. Germline CDR1 reads MNHEY; CDR2 reads SVGAGI. The CDR3 extends over 13 amino acids. Trimming took 2 bases from V and 6 from J, leaving 11 bases between them. CDR3 amino acids: CASSYTPLTEQYF. CDR3 sequence (DNA): TGTGCCAGCAGTTACACGCCCCTGACCGAGCAGTACTTC.

This clonotype turned up a few times. CDR3 sequence (DNA): TGCAGCGTAGGGACAGGGGTCAACGAGCAGTACTTC. Encoded protein: CSVGTGVNEQYF. J is TRBJ2-7 and V is TRBV29-1; 10 positions match TRBD1. Trimming took 6 bases from V and 5 from J; bases not matched to a gene: 4. This CDR3 spans 12 amino acids. Per germline, CDR1 SQVTM and CDR2 ANQGSEA.

Worth noting for this clonotype: An end of the junction does not agree with germline; a read error may underlie this. The chain combines TRBV29-1 with TRBJ2-1, with D possibly called TRBD1 or TRBD2 (5 bases each). From germline, CDR1 is SQVTM and CDR2 ANQGSEA. CDR3 length: 12 residues. Written as DNA, the CDR3 is TGCAGCGTTGGTGAGGGGTACAATGGGCAGTTCTTC. Amino acid sequence: CSVGEGYNGQFF.

This chain connects TRBV9 to TRBJ2-2; weak D call: TRBD2 (5 bases). V lost 4 bases, J lost 2 bases, and 12 bases lay in between. Germline lookup yields CDR1 SGDLS and CDR2 YYNGEE. The CDR3 is made up of 15 amino acids. The CDR3 DNA sequence: TGTGCCAGCAGCTCAAGGACGGGAAACACCGGGGAGCTGTTTTTT. Translation gives CASSSRTGNTGELFF.

This clonotype was counted a single time. This sequence joins TRBV12-3 or TRBV12-4 and TRBJ1-2; D call uncertain. The V end was cut by 0 bases, the J end by 3 bases, with 14 bases between. The length of the CDR3 is 16 residues. The CDR3 nucleotides read TGTGCCAGCAGTTTAGCGAAGGTGGCAGGAGACTATGGCTACACCTTC. Its translation is CASSLAKVAGDYGYTF.

This clonotype was observed at least ten times. The chain has TRBV18 and TRBJ2-7; 8 nucleotides agree with TRBD1. The germline gives CDR1 KGHSH, CDR2 LQKENI. This CDR3 contains 14 residues. The ends lost 0 bases at V and 4 bases at J; junction bases unmatched: 2. In nucleotides, the CDR3 is TGTGCCAGCTCACCACCGGGACAGGCATACGAGCAGTACTTC. Its protein is CASSPPGQAYEQYF.

This clonotype was detected many times. J is TRBJ2-1 and V is TRBV21-1; the table calls TRBD1, which could not be checked here. TRBV21-1 is a pseudogene segment. CDR3 length: 17 amino acids. The CDR3 sequence: CASSKFRTGKAYNEQFF. In DNA, the CDR3 is TGTGCCAGCAGCAAATTTAGGACAGGGAAGGCCTACAATGAGCAGTTCTTC.

This sequence joins TRBV6-1 and TRBJ2-7; 7 bases are shared with TRBD1. Germline-derived CDR1 and CDR2 are MNHNS and SASEGT. Unmatched junction bases numbered 14, after V lost 5 bases and J lost 7 bases. The CDR3 contains 15 residues. CDR3 amino acids: CASSPADRILREQYF. CDR3 in DNA: TGTGCCAGCAGTCCCGCGGACAGGATCCTACGAGAGCAGTACTTC.

This clonotype was detected only a few times. The J gene is TRBJ2-1, the V gene TRBV20-1; D tentatively reads TRBD1 or TRBD2 (5 bases each). V was trimmed by 0 bases and J by 7 bases, leaving 19 bases between them. The CDR3 length is 16 residues. Germline V gene data show CDR1 as DFQATT and CDR2 as SNEGSKA (reference sequence). CDR3: CSARDSGTFGLNEQFF. Here the CDR3 DNA reads TGCAGTGCTAGAGATTCCGGGACGTTCGGTCTGAATGAGCAGTTCTTC.

This clonotype was seen a few times. The V gene is TRBV5-4, the J gene TRBJ2-2; 8 bases agree with TRBD1. Trimming took 2 bases from V and 3 from J; bases not matched to a gene: 3. CDR1 is SGHNT, CDR2 YYREEE, per germline (reference sequence). The CDR3 extends over 15 amino acids. CDR3 in DNA: TGTGCCAGCAGCTTCCCAGGGGGCTACACCGGGGAGCTGTTTTTT. Amino acids: CASSFPGGYTGELFF.

CDR3 bases: TGTGCCAGCAGCCAAACAGGGACTGCAAATGGTTCACCCCTCCACTTT. Protein: CASSQTGTANGSPLHF. V is TRBV14 and J is TRBJ1-6, with D tentatively TRBD1 (6 bases). Germline CDR1 is SGHDN and CDR2 is FVKESK. Between the trimmed V and J ends, which lost 2 bases and 9 bases, there was a span of 17 bases. The CDR3 has 16 residues.

The table lists this clonotype with a few counts. The rearrangement joins TRBV20-1 to TRBJ2-1; 16 bases are a match to TRBD2. The V and J ends lost 6 bases and 7 bases, in that order; junction bases with no gene match: 6. Germline loops: CDR1 DFQATT, CDR2 SNEGSKA (reference sequence). The CDR3 runs 15 residues. The CDR3 loop reads CSASPGLAGGNEQFF. Written as DNA, the CDR3 is TGCAGTGCGTCTCCGGGACTAGCGGGGGGGAATGAGCAGTTCTTC.

This clonotype has a handful of counts. The chain employs TRBV12-3 or TRBV12-4 and TRBJ2-1; a possible D gene is TRBD1 (6 bases). This CDR3 is 12 amino acids long. V lost 6 bases, J lost 9 bases, and 12 bases lay in between. This CDR3 reads CASRSTGFEQFF. CDR3 nucleotides: TGTGCCAGCAGGTCCACAGGGTTTGAGCAGTTCTTC.

V is TRBV12-3 or TRBV12-4 and J is TRBJ1-2; D remains ambiguous. The V end lost 2 bases, the J end lost 1 base, and 2 bases lay between the germline ends. The CDR3 contains 12 residues. The DNA of the CDR3 is TGTGCCAGCAGTTTATTTAACTATGGCTACACCTTC. It encodes CASSLFNYGYTF.